These 6 T cell receptor beta chains originate from one sample sequenced in a study of cytomegalovirus exposure and HLA in healthy donors. The protocol was immunoSEQ multiplex PCR, while the TCRdb copy is restricted to in-frame clones and leaves out a portion. The sample has about 79,000 clones; approximately 93% are singletons. The sample was PBMCs. These receptors were obtained from a woman in her thirties in good health and CMV-seronegative.

This clone showed up just once. CDR3 DNA sequence: TGTGCCAGCAGATGGGGGGGGAACACTGAAGCTTTCTTT. Encoded protein: CASRWGGNTEAFF. This sequence joins TRBV28 and TRBJ1-1; D may be TRBD1 (5 bases). Germline V gene sequence: CDR1 MDHEN, CDR2 SYDVKM. V was cut by 6 bases and J by 1 base, with 9 bases left in between. The CDR3 extends over 13 amino acids.

This chain uses TRBV5-6 with TRBJ1-2, with TRBD1 matching 8 bases. The ends lost 4 bases at V and 8 bases at J; junction bases unmatched: 10. CDR1 SGHDT and CDR2 YYEEEE come from the germline V gene. There are 14 residues in the CDR3. DNA for the CDR3: TGTGCCAGCAGCCTACGGACAGGGAATAGGGGCTACACCTTC. Its translation: CASSLRTGNRGYTF.

J is TRBJ2-1 and V is TRBV25-1, with 10 bases lining up with TRBD2. Germline lookup yields CDR1 MGHDK and CDR2 SYGVNS. V trimming: 5 bases; J trimming: 8 bases; junction bases outside the gene matches: 12. CDR3 size: 16 residues. The chain's CDR3 is CASSILSGRAVDEQFF. As DNA, the CDR3 is TGTGCCAGCAGTATCCTCAGCGGGAGGGCCGTGGATGAGCAGTTCTTC. Drawing the rest from reference TRBV25-1 and TRBJ2-1, the complete variable domain is EADIYQTPRYLVIGTGKKITLECSQTMGHDKMYWYQQDPGMELHLIHYSYGVNSTEKGDLSSESTVSRIRTEHFPLTLESARPSHTSQYLCASSILSGRAVDEQFFGPGTRLTVL.

V usage is TRBV7-2 and J usage is TRBJ1-5, with D maybe TRBD1 (5 bases). The CDR3 is made up of 15 amino acids. The V gene's germline CDR1 is SGHTA and CDR2 FQGNSA. V was trimmed by 2 bases and J by 0 bases, leaving 8 bases between them. The CDR3 DNA sequence: TGTGCCAGCAGCTTACAGGGCTATAGCAATCAGCCCCAGCATTTT. Amino acids: CASSLQGYSNQPQHF.

The rearrangement links TRBV30 to TRBJ2-1; D may be TRBD2 (6 bases). CDR3 size: 14 residues. Per the germline V gene, CDR1 is GTSNPN and CDR2 is SVGIG (reference sequence). Trimming pared 7 bases from V and 5 bases from J, leaving 18 bases between. The CDR3 DNA reads TGTGCCTTATACCACCGGGGGATGGACAATGAGCAGTTCTTC. This gives the protein CALYHRGMDNEQFF.

The CDR3 nucleotides are TGTGCTAGTGGTTTACAAGATACTGAAGCTTTCTTT. This translates into CASGLQDTEAFF. The rearrangement joins TRBV12-5 to TRBJ1-1; D call uncertain. Germline V gives CDR1 LGHNT, CDR2 FRNRAP. The CDR3 covers 12 residues. V was shortened by 3 bases and J by 5 bases, with 7 bases between the two germline ends.